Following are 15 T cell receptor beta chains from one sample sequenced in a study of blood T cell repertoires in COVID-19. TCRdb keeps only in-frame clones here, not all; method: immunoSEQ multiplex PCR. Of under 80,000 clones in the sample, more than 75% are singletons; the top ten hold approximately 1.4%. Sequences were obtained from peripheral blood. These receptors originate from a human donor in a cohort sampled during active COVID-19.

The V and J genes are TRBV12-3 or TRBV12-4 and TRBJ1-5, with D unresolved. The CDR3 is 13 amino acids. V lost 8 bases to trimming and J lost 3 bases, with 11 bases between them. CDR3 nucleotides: TGTGCCAGCGGAGCGGGGATCAATCAGCCCCAGCATTTT. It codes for CASGAGINQPQHF.

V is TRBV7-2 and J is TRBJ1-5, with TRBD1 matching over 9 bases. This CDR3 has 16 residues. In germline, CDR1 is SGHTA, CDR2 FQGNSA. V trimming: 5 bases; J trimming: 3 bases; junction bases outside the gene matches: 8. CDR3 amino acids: CASSPDRGTANQPQHF. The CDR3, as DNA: TGTGCCAGCAGCCCAGACAGGGGGACAGCCAATCAGCCCCAGCATTTT.

CDR3 in amino acids: CASSSLAGAYPNEQFF. The DNA for the CDR3 is TGTGCCAGCAGCTCTCTAGCGGGAGCATACCCTAATGAGCAGTTCTTC. The gene calls are TRBV11-2 and TRBJ2-1; 10 bases align to TRBD2. This CDR3 is built from 16 residues. Germline CDR1 is SGHAT and CDR2 is FQNNGV. Trimming at V came to 4 bases and at J to 7 bases, leaving 10 bases not matched to a gene.

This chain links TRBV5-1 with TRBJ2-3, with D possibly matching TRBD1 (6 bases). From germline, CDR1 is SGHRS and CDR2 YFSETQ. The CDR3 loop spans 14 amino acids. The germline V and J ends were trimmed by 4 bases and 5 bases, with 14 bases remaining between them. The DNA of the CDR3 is TGCGCCAGCAGCGAAAATCAGGGGCGAGATACGCAGTATTTT. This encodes CASSENQGRDTQYF.

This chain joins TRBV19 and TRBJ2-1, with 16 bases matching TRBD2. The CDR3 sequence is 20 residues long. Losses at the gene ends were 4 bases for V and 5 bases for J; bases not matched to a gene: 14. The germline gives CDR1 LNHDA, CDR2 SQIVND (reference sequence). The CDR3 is CASSRGGLAGGPPSDNEQFF. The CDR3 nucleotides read TGTGCCAGTAGTAGGGGGGGACTAGCGGGAGGGCCTCCCAGTGACAATGAGCAGTTCTTC.

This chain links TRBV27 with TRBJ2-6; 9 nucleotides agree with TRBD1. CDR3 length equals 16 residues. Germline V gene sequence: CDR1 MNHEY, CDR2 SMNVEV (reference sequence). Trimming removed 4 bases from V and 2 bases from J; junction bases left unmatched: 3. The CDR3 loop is CASSWTGEAGANVLTF. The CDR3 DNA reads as TGTGCCAGCAGTTGGACAGGGGAGGCTGGGGCCAACGTCCTGACTTTC.

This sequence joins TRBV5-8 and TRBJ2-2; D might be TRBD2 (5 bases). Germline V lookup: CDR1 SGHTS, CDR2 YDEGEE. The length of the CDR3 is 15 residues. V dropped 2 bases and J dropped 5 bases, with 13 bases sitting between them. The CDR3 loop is CASSFGELGTGELFF. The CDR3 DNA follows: TGTGCCAGCAGCTTCGGGGAGTTGGGAACCGGGGAGCTGTTTTTT.

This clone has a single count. The CDR3 protein is CAISPLAETYNEQFF. The CDR3 nucleotides read TGTGCCATCAGTCCACTAGCGGAGACCTACAATGAGCAGTTCTTC. The rearrangement links TRBV10-3 to TRBJ2-1; 8 positions match TRBD2. The CDR3 runs to 15 residues. From germline, CDR1 is ENHRY and CDR2 SYGVKD. Trimming cost V 5 bases and J 2 bases; bases outside gene matches: 5.

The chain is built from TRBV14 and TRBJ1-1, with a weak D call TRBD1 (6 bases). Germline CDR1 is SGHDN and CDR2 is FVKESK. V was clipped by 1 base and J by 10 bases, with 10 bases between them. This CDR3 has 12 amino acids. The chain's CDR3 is CASSQGLRGAFF. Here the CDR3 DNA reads TGTGCCAGCAGCCAAGGGCTCAGGGGAGCTTTCTTT.

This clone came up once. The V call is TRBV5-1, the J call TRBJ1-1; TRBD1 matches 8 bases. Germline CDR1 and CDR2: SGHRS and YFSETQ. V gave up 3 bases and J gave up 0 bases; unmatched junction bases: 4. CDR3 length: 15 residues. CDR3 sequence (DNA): TGCGCCAGCAGCTGGTCAGGGGGCATGAACACTGAAGCTTTCTTT. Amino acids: CASSWSGGMNTEAFF.

The DNA of the CDR3 is TGTGCCAGCAGCCAAGGAGCGGGAGGGCCGGGTGAGCAGTTCTTC. This codes for CASSQGAGGPGEQFF. J is TRBJ2-1 and V is TRBV4-2, with TRBD2 identical over 10 bases. V was pared by 1 base and J by 9 bases, with 6 bases of the junction left unmatched. The V gene's germline CDR1 is LGHNA and CDR2 YNFKEQ. The CDR3 sequence is 15 residues long.

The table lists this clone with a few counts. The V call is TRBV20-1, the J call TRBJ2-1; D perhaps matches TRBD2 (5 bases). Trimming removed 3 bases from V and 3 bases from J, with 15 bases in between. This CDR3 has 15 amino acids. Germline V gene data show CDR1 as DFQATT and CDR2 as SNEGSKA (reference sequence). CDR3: CSASISGEDYNEQFF. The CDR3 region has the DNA TGCAGTGCTAGTATAAGCGGAGAAGACTACAATGAGCAGTTCTTC.

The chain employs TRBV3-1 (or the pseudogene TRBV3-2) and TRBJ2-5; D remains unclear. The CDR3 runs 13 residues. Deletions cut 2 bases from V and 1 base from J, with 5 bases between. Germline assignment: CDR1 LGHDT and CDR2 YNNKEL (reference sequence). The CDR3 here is CASSQTFQETQYF. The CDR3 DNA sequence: TGTGCCAGCAGCCAAACATTCCAAGAGACCCAGTACTTC.

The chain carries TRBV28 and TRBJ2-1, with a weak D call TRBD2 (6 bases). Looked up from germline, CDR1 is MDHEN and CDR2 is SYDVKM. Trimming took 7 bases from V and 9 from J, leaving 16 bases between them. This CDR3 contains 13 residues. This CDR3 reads CASNPSGVREQFF. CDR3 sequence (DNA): TGTGCCAGCAACCCCTCGGGGGTGCGTGAGCAGTTCTTC.

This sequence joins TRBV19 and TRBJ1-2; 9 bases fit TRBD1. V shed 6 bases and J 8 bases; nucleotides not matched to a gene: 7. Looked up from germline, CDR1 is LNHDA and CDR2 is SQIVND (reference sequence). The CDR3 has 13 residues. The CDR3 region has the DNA TGTGCCAGTAGGACCGGGACAGGGAACGGCTACACCTTC. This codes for CASRTGTGNGYTF.